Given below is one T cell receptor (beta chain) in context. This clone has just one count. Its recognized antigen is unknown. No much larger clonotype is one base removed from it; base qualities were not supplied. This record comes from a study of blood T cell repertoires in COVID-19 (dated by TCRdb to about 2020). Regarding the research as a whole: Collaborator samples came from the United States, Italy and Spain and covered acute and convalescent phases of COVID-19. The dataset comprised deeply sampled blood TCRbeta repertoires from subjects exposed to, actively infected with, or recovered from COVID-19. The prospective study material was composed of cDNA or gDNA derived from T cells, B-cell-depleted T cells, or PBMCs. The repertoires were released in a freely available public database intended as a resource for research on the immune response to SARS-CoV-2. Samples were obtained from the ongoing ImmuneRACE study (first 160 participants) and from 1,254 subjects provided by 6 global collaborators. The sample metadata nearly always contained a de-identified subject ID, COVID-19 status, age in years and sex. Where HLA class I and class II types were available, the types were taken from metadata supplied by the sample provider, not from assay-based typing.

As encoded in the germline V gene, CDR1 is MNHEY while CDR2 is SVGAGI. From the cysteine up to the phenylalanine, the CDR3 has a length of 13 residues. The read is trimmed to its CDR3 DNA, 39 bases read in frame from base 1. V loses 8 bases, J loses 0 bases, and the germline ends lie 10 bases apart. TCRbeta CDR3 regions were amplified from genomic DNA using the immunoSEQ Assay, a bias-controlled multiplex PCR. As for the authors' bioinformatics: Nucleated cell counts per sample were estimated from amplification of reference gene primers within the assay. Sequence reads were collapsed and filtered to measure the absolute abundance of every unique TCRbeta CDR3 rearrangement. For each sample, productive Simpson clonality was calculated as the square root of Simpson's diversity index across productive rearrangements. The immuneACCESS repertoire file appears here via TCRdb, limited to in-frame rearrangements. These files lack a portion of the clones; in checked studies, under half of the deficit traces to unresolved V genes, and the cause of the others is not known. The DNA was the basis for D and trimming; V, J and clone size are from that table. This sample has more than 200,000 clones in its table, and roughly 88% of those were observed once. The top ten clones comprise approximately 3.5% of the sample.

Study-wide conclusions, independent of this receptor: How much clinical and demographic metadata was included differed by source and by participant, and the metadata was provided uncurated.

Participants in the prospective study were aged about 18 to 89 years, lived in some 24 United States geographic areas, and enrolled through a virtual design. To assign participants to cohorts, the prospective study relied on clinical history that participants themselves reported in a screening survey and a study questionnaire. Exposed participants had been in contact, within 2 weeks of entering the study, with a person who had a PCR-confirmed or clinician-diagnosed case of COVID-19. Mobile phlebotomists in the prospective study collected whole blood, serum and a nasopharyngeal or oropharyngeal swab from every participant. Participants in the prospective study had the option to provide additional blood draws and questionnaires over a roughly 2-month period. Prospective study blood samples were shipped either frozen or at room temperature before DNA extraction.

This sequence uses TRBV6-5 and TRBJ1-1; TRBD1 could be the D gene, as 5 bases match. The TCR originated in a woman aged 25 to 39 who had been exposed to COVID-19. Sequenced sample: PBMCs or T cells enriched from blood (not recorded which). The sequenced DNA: TGTGCCAGCCGGGAGACAGTGAACACTGAAGCTTTCTTT. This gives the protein CASRETVNTEAFF.